Described below is a single T cell receptor beta chain sequence and its context. The V segment lost 7 bases and the J segment 6 bases; nucleotides outside the gene matches: 7. Germline V gene sequence: CDR1 MNHNY, CDR2 SVGAGI (reference sequence). There are 14 residues in the CDR3. These data originate in a study of shared clonotypes between healthy human individuals. The method was immunoSEQ multiplex PCR; TCRdb's version includes in-frame clones alone and lacks a portion of them. The sample shows hundreds of thousands of clones, about 78% of them seen only once. This TCR was recovered from a woman in her thirties in good health. The specimen sequenced was memory CD4+ T cells sorted from blood. Subset noted: CD45RA-negative fraction. The V and J genes are TRBV6-6 and TRBJ1-2; 11 nucleotides line up with TRBD1. The CDR3 nucleotides read TGTGCCAGCACGGGGGGACAGGGGGTTAATGGCTACACCTTC. Translation: CASTGGQGVNGYTF.